The T cell receptor beta chain described here comes from a study of immune evolution from preneoplasia to lung adenocarcinoma (dated by TCRdb to the early 2020s). Regarding the study in general: HLA loss of heterozygosity was found in approximately 7% of AIS, around 14% of MIA and about a third of ADC lesions, and in no AAH lesions. The study combined immune gene expression, TCR sequencing and multiplex immunofluorescence to profile immune contexture across lung adenocarcinoma precursors and invasive adenocarcinoma. Resected precursor lesions (AAH, AIS, MIA) and invasive adenocarcinomas were compared with paired morphologically normal lung tissue. Sample size was determined by specimen availability and not by a prior power calculation. Whole exome sequencing and methylation data from the same cohort of nodules were integrated with the immune data. The overall cohort comprised around 55 patients with pulmonary nodules who underwent surgical resection. TCR sequencing data were obtained from around 56 patients. According to the study, roughly 110 samples were used for TCR sequencing. POLYSOLVER was used to infer Class I HLA alleles from exome data, and LOHHLA was used to detect allele-specific HLA loss. General findings and caveats noted by the study authors: KRAS-mutant nodules showed the highest T cell clonality compared with EGFR-mutant or double wild-type lesions. Because all patients were from Japan and China, applicability to Western populations was uncertain. The findings rested on association rather than direct causation, and larger cohorts with long-term follow-up and longitudinal biopsies were considered necessary. Normal lung showed the highest clonality, whereas later-stage lesions appeared to have higher T cell density and diversity but lower clonality. The highest top T cell clone frequencies were observed in normal lung, and a progressive decrease in top T cell clone frequencies appeared to occur from AAH through AIS, MIA and invasive adenocarcinoma.

The CDR3, from cysteine to phenylalanine, totals 15 residues. Just the 45-base CDR3 DNA is kept, in frame starting at base 1. CDR1 and CDR2 (SGHNT, YENEEA) derive from the germline V gene. V drops 0 bases and J drops 7 bases, leaving 12 bases in between. Patients underwent resection in Japan or China between about 2014 and 2017. Histologic diagnosis of each case was confirmed independently by two lung cancer pathologists on H&E slides. For nucleic acid extraction, premalignant or tumor cells were enriched by macro-dissection following pathologic assessment. DNA was isolated from FFPE tissue using the AllPrep DNA/RNA FFPE Kit. Turning to this clone: No cognate antigen has been identified for it. Base-call qualities are not available, and no considerably larger clone is one nucleotide away.

The immunoSEQ hsTCRbeta Kit was used to sequence TCR beta CDR3 regions from DNA. As for the authors' bioinformatics: TCR sequencing data were analysed with the ImmunoSEQ Analyzer. T cell clonality was defined as 1 minus Pielou's evenness computed on productive rearrangements. T cell diversity was measured with the inverse Simpson index on productive templates. T cell density was expressed as TCR beta template counts normalized to usable DNA, with usable DNA estimated by amplifying and sequencing housekeeping genes. Two-sided Kruskal-Wallis tests were used to compare TCR metrics across histologic stages. TCRdb retrieved this table from immuneACCESS and kept in-frame rearrangements only. Not all clones are present; in checked studies, unresolved V genes account for under half, and no reason is known for the remainder. V, J and clone size derive from that table, while D and trimming were established from the DNA sequence. In this sample the table shows about 4,900 clones, approximately 80% of which occur a single time. Approximately 10% of the sample is held by the ten biggest clonotypes.

This sequence was found in a person aged 55-80 years with lung adenocarcinoma. The V and J segments used are TRBV11-3 and TRBJ1-4; the best D guess is TRBD1, with 6 bases matching. Specimen: FFPE minimally invasive lung adenocarcinoma tissue. The cell subset or site label on this specimen signifies: micro-invasive lung adenocarcinoma (MIA). The CDR3 loop reads CASSLEGGRGEKLFF. The base sequence is TGTGCCAGCAGCTTAGAAGGGGGGAGAGGTGAAAAACTGTTTTTT.